The 10 T cell receptor beta chains below come from one sample, sequenced in a study of read filtering for tumor transcriptome and immune sequencing. Molecular barcoded adaptors covering alpha/delta and beta/gamma chains were used on about 390 ng RNA. TCRdb redid the calling of the reads with MiXCR, one entry per CDR3 protein. The data hold 40,000 to 50,000 distinct CDR3 sequences, with roughly 13% observed a single time. Material for sequencing was a population of CD138-negative cells sorted from bone marrow. The source of these receptors is a donor aged 40 or over with multiple myeloma.

This clonotype has ten or more counts. The chain carries TRBV10-3 and TRBJ2-5; TRBD1 aligns across 7 bases. CDR1 is ENHRY, CDR2 SYGVKD, per germline. The CDR3 sequence is 14 residues long. The V and J ends lost 8 bases and 5 bases, in that order; junction bases with no gene match: 11. CDR3 sequence: CAIRGDSRAETQYF. The CDR3 DNA is TGTGCCATCCGAGGGGACAGCAGGGCGGAGACCCAGTACTTC.

This clonotype was detected ten times or more. The chain carries TRBV7-2 and TRBJ2-6, with 7 bases identical to TRBD1. The J segment lost 4 bases and the V segment lost 4 bases, leaving 4 bases of the junction unmatched. CDR3 length equals 15 residues. From germline, CDR1 is SGHTA and CDR2 FQGNSA. CDR3 region: CASSSQGRGANVLTF. The CDR3 nucleotides are TGTGCCAGCAGCTCACAGGGGCGCGGGGCCAACGTCCTGACTTTC.

To note about this clonotype: A far larger clone lies a single base away; this is likely a read error. The gene calls are TRBV5-8 and TRBJ2-1, with D possibly called TRBD1 or TRBD2 (6 bases each). In germline, CDR1 is SGHTS, CDR2 YDEGEE. V lost 4 bases to trimming and J lost 6 bases, with 20 bases between them. The CDR3 has 16 amino acids. The CDR3 protein is CASSQDRGELCNEQFF. The CDR3 DNA sequence: TGTGCCAGCAGCCAAGATAGGGGGGAGCTGTGCAATGAGCAGTTCTTC.

This clonotype showed up many times. The chain recombines TRBV19 with TRBJ1-5, with TRBD1 as a possible D gene (5 bases). Per the germline V gene, CDR1 is LNHDA and CDR2 is SQIVND (reference sequence). There are 13 residues in the CDR3. The V end lost 5 bases, the J end lost 12 bases, and 17 bases lay between the germline ends. This chain's CDR3 is CASSFRGTPGQHF. In DNA form, the CDR3 reads TGTGCCAGTAGTTTCCGGGGGACTCCGGGCCAGCATTTT.

J is TRBJ2-2 and V is TRBV15; no clear D. Trimming removed 5 bases from V and 7 bases from J, with 8 bases in between. The CDR3 contains 12 residues. The V gene's germline CDR1 is LNHNV and CDR2 YYDKDF (reference sequence). CDR3 protein: CATSRAFGELFF. In nucleotides, the CDR3 is TGTGCCACCAGCCGCGCCTTCGGGGAGCTGTTTTTT.

As for this clonotype: It is likely a read error, because the conserved phenylalanine at the end of the CDR3 is missing. V usage is TRBV7-2 and J usage is TRBJ2-3; possibly TRBD2 for D (6 bases). The CDR3 has 15 amino acids. CDR1 and CDR2 (germline): SGHTA, FQGNSA. CDR3 DNA: TGTGCCGGCAGCTTAGAGGGGACTAGCACAGATACGCAGTATTTG. This translates into CAGSLEGTSTDTQYL.

The CDR3 sequence is CASSWRRAGTGYNEQFF. The CDR3 coding sequence is TGTGCCAGCAGTTGGAGGCGGGCCGGGACTGGGTACAATGAGCAGTTCTTC. The genes are TRBV7-9 and TRBJ2-1, with a tentative D call TRBD2 (6 bases). The CDR3 loop spans 17 amino acids. Germline CDR1 reads SEHNR; CDR2 reads FQNEAQ (reference sequence). The V and J ends lost 6 bases and 4 bases respectively, with 22 bases between them. The entire variable domain, with the rest obtained from reference TRBV7-9 and TRBJ2-1, is as follows: DTGVSQNPRHKITKRGQNVTFRCDPISEHNRLYWYRQTLGQGPEFLTYFQNEAQLEKSRLLSDRFSAERPKGSFSTLEIQRTEQGDSAMYLCASSWRRAGTGYNEQFFGPGTRLTVL.

This clonotype has a count of ten or more. A junction end diverges from the germline sequence, so it may reflect a read error. The V gene is TRBV19, the J gene TRBJ2-2, with D maybe TRBD1 (6 bases). The length of the CDR3 is 14 residues. The V gene's germline CDR1 is LNHDA and CDR2 SQIVND (reference sequence). The CDR3 coding sequence is TGTGCCAGTAATATACAGGGGAACACCGGGGAGCTGTTTTTT. This translates into CASNIQGNTGELFF.

This clonotype occurred many times. The chain uses TRBV29-1 and TRBJ2-3; D may be TRBD2 (7 bases). Germline V gene data show CDR1 as SQVTM and CDR2 as ANQGSEA. The ends were cut back, 8 bases at V and 2 bases at J, with 26 bases in the middle. This CDR3 has 17 residues. The CDR3 coding sequence is TGCAGCTTCCCGCTGGGGGGGGCAGGACGACCCACAGATACGCAGTATTTT. Protein: CSFPLGGAGRPTDTQYF.

This clonotype was seen at least ten times. The chain is built from TRBV18 and TRBJ1-5; unclear D gene. The CDR3 totals 14 residues. Germline CDR1 is KGHSH and CDR2 is LQKENI. Trimming pared 8 bases from V and 4 bases from J, leaving 15 bases between. The CDR3 region has the DNA TGTGCCAGCACCGAGGGAATAGCAAATCAGCCCCAGCATTTT. This sequence encodes CASTEGIANQPQHF. The full variable domain, rest sourced from reference TRBV18 and TRBJ1-5, is NAGVMQNPRHLVRRRGQEARLRCSPMKGHSHVYWYRQLPEEGLKFMVYLQKENIIDESGMPKERFSAEFPKEGPSILRIQQVVRGDSAAYFCASTEGIANQPQHFGDGTRLSIL.